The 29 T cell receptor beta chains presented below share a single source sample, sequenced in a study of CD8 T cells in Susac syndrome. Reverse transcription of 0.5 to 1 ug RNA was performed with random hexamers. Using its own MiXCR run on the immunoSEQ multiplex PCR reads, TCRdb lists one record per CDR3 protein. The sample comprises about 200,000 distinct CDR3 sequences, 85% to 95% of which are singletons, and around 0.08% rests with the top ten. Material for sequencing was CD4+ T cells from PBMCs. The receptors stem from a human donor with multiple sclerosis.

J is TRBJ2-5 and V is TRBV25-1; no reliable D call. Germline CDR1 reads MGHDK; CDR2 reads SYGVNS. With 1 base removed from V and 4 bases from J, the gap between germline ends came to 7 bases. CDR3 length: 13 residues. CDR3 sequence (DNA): TGTGCCAGCAGTGAATTTGGGTCAGAGACCCAGTACTTC. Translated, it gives CASSEFGSETQYF.

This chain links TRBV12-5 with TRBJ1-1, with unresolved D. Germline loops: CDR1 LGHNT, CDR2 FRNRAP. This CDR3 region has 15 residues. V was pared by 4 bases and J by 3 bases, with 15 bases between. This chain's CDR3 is CASGSPGILDTEAFF. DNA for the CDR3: TGTGCTAGTGGTTCCCCGGGCATACTGGACACTGAAGCTTTCTTT.

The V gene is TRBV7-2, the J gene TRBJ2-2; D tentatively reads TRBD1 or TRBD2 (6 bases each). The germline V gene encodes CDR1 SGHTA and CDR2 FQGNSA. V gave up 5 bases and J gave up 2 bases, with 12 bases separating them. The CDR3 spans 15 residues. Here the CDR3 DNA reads TGTGCCAGCAGCGCCGCGGGACAAAACACCGGGGAGCTGTTTTTT. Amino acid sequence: CASSAAGQNTGELFF.

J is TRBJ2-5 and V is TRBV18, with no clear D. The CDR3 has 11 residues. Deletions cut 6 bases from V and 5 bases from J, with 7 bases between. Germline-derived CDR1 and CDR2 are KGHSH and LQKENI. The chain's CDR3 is CASSYEETQYF. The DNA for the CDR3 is TGTGCCAGCTCTTATGAGGAGACCCAGTACTTC.

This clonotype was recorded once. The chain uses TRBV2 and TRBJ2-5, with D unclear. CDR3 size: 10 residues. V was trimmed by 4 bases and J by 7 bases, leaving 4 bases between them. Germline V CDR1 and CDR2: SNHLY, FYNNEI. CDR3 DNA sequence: TGTGCCAGCAGTGGCATGACCCAGTACTTC. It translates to CASSGMTQYF.

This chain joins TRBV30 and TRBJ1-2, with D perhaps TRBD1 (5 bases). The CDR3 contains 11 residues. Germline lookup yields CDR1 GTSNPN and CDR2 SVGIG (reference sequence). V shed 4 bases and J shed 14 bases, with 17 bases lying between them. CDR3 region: CAWIIGTKGTF. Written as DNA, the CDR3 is TGTGCCTGGATAATTGGGACTAAAGGTACCTTC.

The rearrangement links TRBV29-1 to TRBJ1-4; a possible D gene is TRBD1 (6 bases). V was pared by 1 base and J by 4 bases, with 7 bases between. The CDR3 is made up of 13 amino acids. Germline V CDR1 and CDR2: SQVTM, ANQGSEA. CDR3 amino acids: CSVEGDINEKLFF. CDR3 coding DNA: TGCAGCGTTGAAGGGGACATTAATGAAAAACTGTTTTTT.

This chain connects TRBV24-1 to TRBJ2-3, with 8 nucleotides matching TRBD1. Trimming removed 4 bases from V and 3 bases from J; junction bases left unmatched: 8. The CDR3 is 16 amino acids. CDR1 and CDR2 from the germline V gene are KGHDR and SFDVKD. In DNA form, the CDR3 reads TGTGCCACCAGTGACAATCAGGGGGCGGTAACAGATACGCAGTATTTT. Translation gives CATSDNQGAVTDTQYF.

The CDR3 DNA reads as TGCAGCGTGACCCAGGAAGGGGCAGATACGCAGTATTTT. Its protein product is CSVTQEGADTQYF. The V call is TRBV29-1, the J call TRBJ2-3, with D possibly matching TRBD1 (5 bases). The CDR3 extends over 13 amino acids. The V and J ends lost 6 bases and 4 bases respectively, with 14 bases between them. Looked up from germline, CDR1 is SQVTM and CDR2 is ANQGSEA.

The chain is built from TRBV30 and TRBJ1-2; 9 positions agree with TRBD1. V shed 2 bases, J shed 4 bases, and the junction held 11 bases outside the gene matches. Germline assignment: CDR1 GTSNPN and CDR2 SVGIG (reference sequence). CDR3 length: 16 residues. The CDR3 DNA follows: TGTGCCTGGAGTTACCGCCGGGACAGGGCCTCCTATGGCTACACCTTC. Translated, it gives CAWSYRRDRASYGYTF.

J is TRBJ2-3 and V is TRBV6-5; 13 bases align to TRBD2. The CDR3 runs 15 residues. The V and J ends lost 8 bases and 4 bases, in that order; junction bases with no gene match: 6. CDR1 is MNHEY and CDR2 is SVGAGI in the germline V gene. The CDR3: CASARTSGGPDTQYF. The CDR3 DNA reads TGTGCCAGCGCAAGGACTAGCGGGGGTCCAGATACGCAGTATTTT.

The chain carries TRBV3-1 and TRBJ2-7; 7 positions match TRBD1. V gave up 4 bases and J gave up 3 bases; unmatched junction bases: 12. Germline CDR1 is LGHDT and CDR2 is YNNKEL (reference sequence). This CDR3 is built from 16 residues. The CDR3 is CASSRFATGPLYEQYF. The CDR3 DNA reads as TGTGCCAGCAGCCGGTTCGCGACAGGGCCTCTCTACGAGCAGTACTTC.

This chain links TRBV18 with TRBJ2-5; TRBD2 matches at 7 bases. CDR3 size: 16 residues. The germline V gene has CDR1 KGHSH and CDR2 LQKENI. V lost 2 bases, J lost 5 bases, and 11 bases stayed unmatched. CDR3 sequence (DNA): TGTGCCAGCTCACCATTCGAAGCGGGGATGGGCGAGACCCAGTACTTC. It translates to CASSPFEAGMGETQYF.

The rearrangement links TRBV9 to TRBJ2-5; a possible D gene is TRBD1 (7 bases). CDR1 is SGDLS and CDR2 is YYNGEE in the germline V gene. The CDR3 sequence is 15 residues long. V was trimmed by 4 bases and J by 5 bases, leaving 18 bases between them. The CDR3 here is CASSPRGEGGETQYF. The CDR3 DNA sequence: TGTGCCAGCAGCCCCAGGGGGGAAGGCGGGGAGACCCAGTACTTC.

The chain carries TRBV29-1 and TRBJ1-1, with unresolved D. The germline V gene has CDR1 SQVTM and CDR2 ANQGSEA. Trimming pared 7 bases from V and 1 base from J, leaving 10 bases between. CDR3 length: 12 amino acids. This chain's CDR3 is CSAKDRNTEAFF. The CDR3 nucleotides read TGCAGCGCTAAGGATAGGAACACTGAAGCTTTCTTT.

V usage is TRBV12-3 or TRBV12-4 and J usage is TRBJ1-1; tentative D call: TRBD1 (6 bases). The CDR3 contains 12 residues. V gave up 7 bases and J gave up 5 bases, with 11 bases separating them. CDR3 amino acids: CASTDSRTEAFF. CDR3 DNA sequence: TGTGCCAGCACGGACAGCCGAACTGAAGCTTTCTTT.

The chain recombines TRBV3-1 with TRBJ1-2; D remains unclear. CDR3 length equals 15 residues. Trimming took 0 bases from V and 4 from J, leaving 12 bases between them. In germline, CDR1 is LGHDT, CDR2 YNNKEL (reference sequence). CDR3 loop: CASSQDRRRIYGYTF. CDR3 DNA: TGTGCCAGCAGCCAAGATCGGCGGCGGATCTATGGCTACACCTTC.

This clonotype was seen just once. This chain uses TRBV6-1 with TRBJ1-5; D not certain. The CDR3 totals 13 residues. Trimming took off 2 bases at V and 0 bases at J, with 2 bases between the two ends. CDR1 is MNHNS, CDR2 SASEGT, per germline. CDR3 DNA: TGTGCCAGCAGTGAATTTAGCAATCAGCCCCAGCATTTT. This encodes CASSEFSNQPQHF.

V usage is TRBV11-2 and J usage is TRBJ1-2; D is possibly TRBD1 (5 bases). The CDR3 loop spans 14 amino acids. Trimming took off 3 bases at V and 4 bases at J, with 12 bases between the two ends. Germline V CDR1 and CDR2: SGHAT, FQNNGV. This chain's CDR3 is CASSFGQWGYGYTF. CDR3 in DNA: TGTGCCAGCAGCTTTGGACAATGGGGCTATGGCTACACCTTC.

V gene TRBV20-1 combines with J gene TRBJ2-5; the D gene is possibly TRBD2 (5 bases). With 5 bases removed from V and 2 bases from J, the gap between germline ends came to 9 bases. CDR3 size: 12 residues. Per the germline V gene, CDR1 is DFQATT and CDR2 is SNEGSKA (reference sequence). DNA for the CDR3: TGCAGTGCTTGGGGAGTTCAAGAGACCCAGTACTTC. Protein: CSAWGVQETQYF.

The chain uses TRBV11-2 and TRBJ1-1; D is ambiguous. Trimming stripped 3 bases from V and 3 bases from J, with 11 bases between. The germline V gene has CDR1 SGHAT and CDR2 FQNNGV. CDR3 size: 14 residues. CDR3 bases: TGTGCCAGCAGCTTTGGAGCGGAGCACACTGAAGCTTTCTTT. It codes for CASSFGAEHTEAFF.

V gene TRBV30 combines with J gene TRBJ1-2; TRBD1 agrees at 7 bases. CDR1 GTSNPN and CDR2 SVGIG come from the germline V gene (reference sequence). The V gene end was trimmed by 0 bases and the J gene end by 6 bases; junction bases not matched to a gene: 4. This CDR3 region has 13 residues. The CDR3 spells CAWSVQGNHGYTF. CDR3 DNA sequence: TGTGCCTGGAGTGTACAGGGGAATCATGGCTACACCTTC.

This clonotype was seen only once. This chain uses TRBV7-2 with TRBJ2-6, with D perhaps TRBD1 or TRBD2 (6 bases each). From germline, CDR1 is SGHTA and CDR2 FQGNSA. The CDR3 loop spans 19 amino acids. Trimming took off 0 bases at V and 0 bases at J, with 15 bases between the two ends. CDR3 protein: CASSLAVRGQGSGANVLTF. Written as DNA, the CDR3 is TGTGCCAGCAGCTTAGCCGTCCGGGGGCAGGGCTCTGGGGCCAACGTCCTGACTTTC.

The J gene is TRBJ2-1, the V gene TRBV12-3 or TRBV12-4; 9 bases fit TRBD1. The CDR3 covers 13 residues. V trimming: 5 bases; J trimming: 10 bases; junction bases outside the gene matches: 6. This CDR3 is CASSPGTGREQFF. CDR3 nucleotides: TGTGCCAGCAGTCCCGGGACAGGGAGGGAGCAGTTCTTC.

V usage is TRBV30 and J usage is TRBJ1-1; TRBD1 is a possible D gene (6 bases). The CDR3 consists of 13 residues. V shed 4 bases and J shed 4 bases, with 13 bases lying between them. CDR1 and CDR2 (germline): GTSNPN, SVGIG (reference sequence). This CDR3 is CAWTLEGGTEAFF. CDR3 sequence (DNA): TGTGCCTGGACCCTTGAGGGGGGCACTGAAGCTTTCTTT.

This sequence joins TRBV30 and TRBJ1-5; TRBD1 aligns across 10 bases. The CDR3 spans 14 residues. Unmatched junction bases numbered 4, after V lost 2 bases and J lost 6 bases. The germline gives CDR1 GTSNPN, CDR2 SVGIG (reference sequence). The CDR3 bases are TGTGCCTGGAGTACAGGACAGGGGGGTCAGCCCCAGCATTTT. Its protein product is CAWSTGQGGQPQHF. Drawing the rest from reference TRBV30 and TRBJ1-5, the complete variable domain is SQTIHQWPATLVQPVGSPLSLECTVEGTSNPNLYWYRQAAGRGLQLLFYSVGIGQISSEVPQNLSASRPQDRQFILSSKKLLLSDSGFYLCAWSTGQGGQPQHFGDGTRLSIL.

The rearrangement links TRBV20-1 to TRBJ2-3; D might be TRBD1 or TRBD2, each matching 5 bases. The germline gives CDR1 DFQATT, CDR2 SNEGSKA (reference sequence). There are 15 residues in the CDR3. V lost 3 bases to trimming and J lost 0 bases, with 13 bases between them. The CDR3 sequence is CSASKGRVSTDTQYF. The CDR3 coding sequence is TGCAGTGCTAGTAAGGGGCGGGTGAGCACAGATACGCAGTATTTT.

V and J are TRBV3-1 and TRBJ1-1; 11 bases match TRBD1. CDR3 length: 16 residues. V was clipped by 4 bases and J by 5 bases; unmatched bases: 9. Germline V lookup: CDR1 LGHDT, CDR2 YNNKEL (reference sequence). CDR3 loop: CASSPGQGALMTEAFF. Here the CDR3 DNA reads TGTGCCAGCAGCCCTGGACAGGGGGCGCTTATGACTGAAGCTTTCTTT.

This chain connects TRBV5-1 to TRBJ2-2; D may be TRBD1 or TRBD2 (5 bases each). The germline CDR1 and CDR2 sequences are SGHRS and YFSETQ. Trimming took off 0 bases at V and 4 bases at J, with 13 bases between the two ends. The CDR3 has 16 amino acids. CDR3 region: CASSLEGPGTTGELFF. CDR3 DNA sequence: TGCGCCAGCAGCTTGGAAGGACCAGGGACCACCGGGGAGCTGTTTTTT.